The present T cell receptor beta chain was sequenced within a study of cytomegalovirus exposure and HLA in healthy donors. PCR primers comprised 60 Vbeta and 13 Jbeta primers. Assay: immunoSEQ multiplex PCR; the TCRdb copy retains only in-frame clones and omits some. The sample records around 150,000 clones, 70% to 90% being singletons. The sequencing input was PBMCs. This receptor was taken from a man aged 18 to 30 in good health and CMV-seropositive.

CDR3 sequence (DNA): TGTGCCAGCAGCGTAGGTAATAGCGGGGGGGCCCAAGATACGCAGTATTTT. This translates into CASSVGNSGGAQDTQYF. This sequence joins TRBV9 and TRBJ2-3; TRBD2 agrees at 11 bases. The CDR3 totals 17 residues. The trim removed 0 bases at V and 5 bases at J, leaving 8 bases unmatched. Germline assignment: CDR1 SGDLS and CDR2 YYNGEE.